This T cell receptor beta chain came from a study of T-cell memory formation after mild COVID-19. Study information: TCR clusters mostly belonged to single donors. Study-level points and caveats: Contracting clones from day 15 to 85 showed balanced CD4/CD8; later expanders favored CD4+. Most CD4+ clones that shrank were in CM and EM, while CD8+ ones turned up in EMRA.

With regard to this clonotype: What it recognizes is unknown.

CDR1 is SGHVS, CDR2 FQNEAQ, per germline. The CDR3 covers 18 residues. The V and J ends lost 5 bases and 3 bases respectively, with 26 bases between them. After 5'RACE with constant-segment primers, TCR alpha and TCR beta cDNA libraries carrying sample barcodes and UMIs were obtained. Each CDR3 protein is one row after TCRdb ran MiXCR on the 5' RACE reads. Here the sample spans under 650,000 distinct CDR3 sequences, roughly 18% being singletons. This TCR was sampled from an adult woman who had mild COVID-19 (a few samples of this study predate the infection). Cell type and time point are not known. Input material: PBMCs or a T cell subset sorted from them (not recorded which). The chain recombines TRBV7-8 with TRBJ2-7; D is perhaps TRBD1 or TRBD2 (5 bases each). In DNA form, the CDR3 reads TGTGCCAGCAGCCACCGCCTGAATCCCGGGGCCTCATTCTACGAGCAGTACTTC. Amino acid sequence: CASSHRLNPGASFYEQYF.